This TCR beta chain was found in a study of CD8+ T cells in alopecia areata. Trimming took off 4 bases at V and 0 bases at J, with 20 bases between the two ends. Germline lookup yields CDR1 SGDLS and CDR2 YYNGEE. This CDR3 has 19 amino acids. Treatment given: oral pan-JAK inhibitor, 5-10 mg twice daily. The authors extracted RNA and reverse transcribed it into cDNA as the sequencing template. Some clones are missing from TCRdb's copy, which holds only in-frame ones; the method was immunoSEQ multiplex PCR. The data hold about 190,000 clones, with approximately 60% observed a single time. Here the sequenced sample was CD4+ T cells sorted from blood, taken at week 4, from a patient treated with tofacitinib. The receptor comes from a human donor with alopecia areata. The chain joins TRBV9 to TRBJ2-6, with D possibly matching TRBD1 (6 bases). The CDR3: CASSLRPWQGLSGANVLTF. The CDR3 nucleotides read TGTGCCAGCAGCCTACGTCCGTGGCAGGGGCTCTCTGGGGCCAACGTCCTGACTTTC.